A single sample is the source of the 21 T cell receptor delta chains below, sequenced in a study of Vδ1+ human thymocytes. Notes on the study in general: Thymic TRG and TRD repertoires appeared highly polyclonal, with Gaussian CDR3 length distributions.

No antigen is known for these receptors. RNA was extracted from the cells and then reverse transcribed. CDR3 amplicons came from multiplex PCR with pooled V-gene forward and constant-region reverse primers. TCRdb reapplied CATT to the multiplex PCR reads. Found here are about 58,000 delta-chain clones, less than 15% of them singletons; the top ten hold over 0.35%. Material: Vdelta1+ gamma-delta thymocytes from the thymus. Specified subset: FACS-sorted CD3+ TCRalphabeta- TCRVdelta1+ TCRVdelta2- thymocytes. These receptors all come from a girl less than two years old who had congenital heart surgery.

This clone was detected a few times. The chain carries TRDV1 and TRDJ1; no clear D gene. Germline CDR1 TSWWSYY, CDR2 QGS. This CDR3 comprises 19 residues. Trimming took off 0 bases at V and 0 bases at J, with 20 bases between the two ends. The DNA of the CDR3 is TGTGCTCTTGGGGAACTATACTTTGCAGGGAGATATAACACCGATAAACTCATCTTT. It codes for CALGELYFAGRYNTDKLIF.

The sample holds a few counts of this clone. The chain carries TRDV1 and TRDJ1, with 9 bases fitting TRDD2. This CDR3 spans 21 amino acids. The trim removed 5 bases at V and 2 bases at J, leaving 24 bases unmatched. Germline CDR1 TSWWSYY, CDR2 QGS. The CDR3, as DNA: TGTGCTCTTGGGAACGAGGGACCTTCCTACGGTTACTGGGGACCTACCGATAAACTCATCTTT. This sequence encodes CALGNEGPSYGYWGPTDKLIF.

This chain uses TRDV1 with TRDJ1; the match to TRDD3 covers 7 bases. Trimming at V came to 3 bases and at J to 0 bases, leaving 10 bases not matched to a gene. CDR3 length: 17 amino acids. CDR1 and CDR2 (germline): TSWWSYY, QGS. The CDR3 region is CALGEFVVLGYTDKLIF. CDR3 DNA sequence: TGTGCTCTTGGGGAGTTTGTCGTACTGGGGTACACCGATAAACTCATCTTT.

Comments on this clone: Other nucleotide sequences in the sample specify the same CDR3. The chain has TRAV29/DV5 and TRDJ1, with TRDD3 identical over 10 bases. The CDR3 is 20 residues long. Germline V gene sequence: CDR1 NSMFDY, CDR2 ISSIKDK. CDR3 in DNA: TGTGCCGCGCTTCTTCCTACCGCGGGGGATACGGTGGGTTACACCGATAAACTCATCTTT. It encodes CAALLPTAGDTVGYTDKLIF. Complete variable domain (other parts from reference TRAV29/DV5 and TRDJ1): DQQVKQNSPSLSVQEGRISILNCDYTNSMFDYFLWYKKYPAEGPTFLISISSIKDKNEDGRFTVFLNKSAKHLSLHIVPSQPGDSAVYFCAALLPTAGDTVGYTDKLIFGKGTRVTVEP.

By its share, this clone is medium-sized. The rearrangement links TRDV2 to TRDJ1; 11 positions match TRDD3. The V segment lost 9 bases and the J segment 1 base; nucleotides outside the gene matches: 9. This CDR3 has 15 residues. CDR1 is GEAIGNYY and CDR2 is EKD in the germline V gene. The chain's CDR3 is CARTGGYIPTDKLIF. DNA of the CDR3: TGTGCCCGGACTGGGGGATATATCCCCACCGATAAACTCATCTTT.

This clone was seen only a few times. The chain recombines TRDV1 with TRDJ1, with D tentatively TRDD2 (6 bases). The germline gives CDR1 TSWWSYY, CDR2 QGS. CDR3 length: 17 residues. V was clipped by 5 bases and J by 0 bases, with 19 bases between them. The DNA of the CDR3 is TGTGCTCTTGGGTCCCTTCCGACCACGGGATACACCGATAAACTCATCTTT. Its translation: CALGSLPTTGYTDKLIF.

V usage is TRDV1 and J usage is TRDJ1; D gene ambiguous. V was shortened by 1 base and J by 2 bases, with 17 bases between the two germline ends. Per germline, CDR1 TSWWSYY and CDR2 QGS. This CDR3 region has 17 residues. CDR3 sequence (DNA): TGTGCTCTTGGGGAACCAGCAAGGGGTATCCTTACCGATAAACTCATCTTT. This gives the protein CALGEPARGILTDKLIF.

This chain links TRDV1 with TRDJ1; D perhaps matches TRDD3 (6 bases). The CDR3 has 19 amino acids. Germline V gene sequence: CDR1 TSWWSYY, CDR2 QGS. V was trimmed by 1 base and J by 0 bases, leaving 21 bases between them. The CDR3 DNA reads as TGTGCTCTTGGGGAACGGTGCGGTAGGTGGGGGCTGTACACCGATAAACTCATCTTT. It is translated as CALGERCGRWGLYTDKLIF.

On this clone itself: One junction end does not reproduce the germline sequence, and a read error may be involved. This CDR3 is also generated by other DNA sequences in the sample. The chain joins TRDV1 to TRDJ1; D is possibly TRDD3 (6 bases). Germline V CDR1 and CDR2: TSWWSYY, QGS. The CDR3 contains 21 residues. The CDR3 reads CALGEPFPPMRGNLNTDKLIF. CDR3 coding DNA: TGTGCCCTTGGGGAACCTTTCCCCCCAATGCGGGGGAATCTAAACACCGATAAACTCATCTTT.

This clone was seen a handful of times. This chain links TRDV1 with TRDJ1; the D gene is possibly TRDD2 (5 bases). CDR1 is TSWWSYY, CDR2 QGS, per germline. V was clipped by 2 bases and J by 0 bases, with 13 bases between them. CDR3 size: 16 residues. CDR3 sequence: CALGESSDANTDKLIF. CDR3 sequence (DNA): TGTGCTCTTGGGGAATCTTCCGATGCAAACACCGATAAACTCATCTTT.

This chain uses TRDV1 with TRDJ1; no clear D gene. Per germline, CDR1 TSWWSYY and CDR2 QGS. CDR3 length equals 17 residues. Trimming pared 0 bases from V and 0 bases from J, leaving 14 bases between. The CDR3 coding sequence is TGTGCTCTTGGGGAACTCTCGATGCGATCCTACACCGATAAACTCATCTTT. This codes for CALGELSMRSYTDKLIF.

This clone was seen a handful of times. No DNA is shown, since the ends of the CDR3 on it are uncertain; the CDR3 is the one TCRdb lists. The J gene is TRDJ1, the V gene TRAV29/DV5; the DNA was not compared with TRDD3, the D call given in the table. The CDR3 spans 22 amino acids, including both terminal residues. Germline CDR1 NSMFDY, CDR2 ISSIKDK. The CDR3 is CSVLLCSKPGGGGYDVPDKLIF.

For this clone: This could be a read error, since a much larger clone is one nucleotide away. The V and J genes are TRDV2 and TRDJ3, with D perhaps TRDD3 (6 bases). This CDR3 has 22 residues. Germline V gene data show CDR1 as GEAIGNYY and CDR2 as EKD. V was clipped by 3 bases and J by 0 bases, with 26 bases between them. The CDR3: CACDEWWILPDRSSWDTRQMFF. CDR3 sequence (DNA): TGTGCCTGTGACGAATGGTGGATACTACCAGACCGGAGCTCCTGGGACACCCGACAGATGTTTTTC.

This clone was seen a handful of times. This chain links TRDV1 with TRDJ1, with 7 bases identical to TRDD3. Per the germline V gene, CDR1 is TSWWSYY and CDR2 is QGS. Losses at the gene ends were 4 bases for V and 0 bases for J; bases not matched to a gene: 17. This CDR3 region has 19 residues. CDR3 nucleotides: TGTGCTCTTGGGGCCCTGGGGGTAACTGGGGTCCAGTACACCGATAAACTCATCTTT. Protein sequence: CALGALGVTGVQYTDKLIF.

This clone has only a few counts. The chain employs TRDV1 and TRDJ1; no clear D gene. The CDR3 contains 21 residues. The germline V gene has CDR1 TSWWSYY and CDR2 QGS. Trimming stripped 3 bases from V and 3 bases from J, with 32 bases between. The CDR3 region is CALGDACFQVGCHKKSDKLIF. The CDR3 nucleotides read TGTGCTCTTGGGGACGCCTGTTTTCAAGTAGGCTGTCACAAAAAATCCGATAAACTCATCTTT.

The rearrangement joins TRDV1 to TRDJ1; 10 positions agree with TRDD3. The CDR3 consists of 23 residues. V dropped 2 bases and J dropped 0; count of bases not matched to a gene: 24. Germline V gives CDR1 TSWWSYY, CDR2 QGS. The CDR3: CALGEGHLLGGIRSARYTDKLIF. The DNA for the CDR3 is TGTGCTCTTGGGGAAGGGCACCTACTCGGGGGGATACGATCCGCCCGGTACACCGATAAACTCATCTTT.

This chain uses TRDV1 with TRDJ1; perhaps TRDD2 as D (7 bases). The germline V and J ends were trimmed by 0 bases and 2 bases, with 19 bases remaining between them. This CDR3 is 18 amino acids long. Looked up from germline, CDR1 is TSWWSYY and CDR2 is QGS. CDR3 nucleotide sequence: TGTGCTCTTGGGGAACTTAAGTTCCTACGTGGGGATACCGATAAACTCATCTTT. This sequence encodes CALGELKFLRGDTDKLIF.

This clone showed up just a few times. The chain joins TRDV1 to TRDJ1, with TRDD3 matching over 10 bases. Germline values: CDR1 TSWWSYY, CDR2 QGS. The CDR3 is 20 amino acids. Losses at the gene ends were 5 bases for V and 0 bases for J; bases not matched to a gene: 18. This chain's CDR3 is CALGSRLSRTGGFYTDKLIF. The CDR3 DNA sequence: TGTGCTCTTGGGTCGCGCCTTTCCCGTACTGGGGGATTTTACACCGATAAACTCATCTTT.

This chain connects TRDV1 to TRDJ1; TRDD3 matches 9 bases. This CDR3 is built from 21 residues. V lost 0 bases to trimming and J lost 0 bases; unmatched junction nucleotides: 17. CDR1 is TSWWSYY, CDR2 QGS, per germline. In nucleotides, the CDR3 is TGTGCTCTTGGGGAACTTCCTGAAAGCCTGGGGGATTACCACTACACCGATAAACTCATCTTT. It encodes CALGELPESLGDYHYTDKLIF.

This chain joins TRDV1 and TRDJ1; TRDD2 might be the D (5 bases). Germline V lookup: CDR1 TSWWSYY, CDR2 QGS. The CDR3 has 19 amino acids. The V gene lost 1 base and the J gene lost 6 bases, with 27 bases spanning the gap. CDR3 sequence (DNA): TGTGCTCTTGGGGAACCCCGGCCTTCTTCCGCTCCCCTGCTAAATAAACTCATCTTT. Translation: CALGEPRPSSAPLLNKLIF.

The chain links TRDV1 to TRDJ1; TRDD3 agrees at 10 bases. The CDR3 loop spans 17 amino acids. CDR1 TSWWSYY and CDR2 QGS come from the germline V gene. With 6 bases clipped from V and 0 bases from J, the junction kept 10 bases outside the gene matches. CDR3 coding DNA: TGTGCTCTTGGACCGTTACTGGGGGATCTGTACACCGATAAACTCATCTTT. Protein sequence: CALGPLLGDLYTDKLIF.